This TCR beta chain was observed in a study of shared clonotypes between healthy human individuals. A remark on this clone: Its target is unknown.

With 0 bases clipped from V and 5 bases from J, the junction kept 3 bases outside the gene matches. Per the germline V gene, CDR1 is SGHRS and CDR2 is YFSETQ. The CDR3 sequence is 14 residues long. Those who donated were healthy HIV-negative adults, with no recent acute infections or vaccinations reported. TCRdb's table, derived via immunoSEQ multiplex PCR, lists solely in-frame clones and lacks some. The sample consists of approximately 100,000 clones, around two thirds of them appearing once. General study findings and limits: Sharing across four donors was highest in naive CD4 (around 5%) and lowest in memory CD8 (approximately 0.4%). Estimated clonotype richness was generally higher in naive than memory subsets. Read depth was anticipated to influence clonotype sharing among donors.

This clonotype was sampled from a man aged 30 to 39 in good health. The rearrangement uses TRBV5-1 and TRBJ2-3; 7 bases are shared with TRBD1. The sample taken for sequencing was memory CD8+ T cells sorted from blood. Subset described: CD45RO+ cells pooled with CCR7-negative TemRA cells. CDR3 in DNA: TGCGCCAGCAGCTTGGGCAGGGGGATAGATACGCAGTATTTT. It translates to CASSLGRGIDTQYF. Looking up the rest from reference TRBV5-1 and TRBJ2-3 gives the full variable domain: KAGVTQTPRYLIKTRGQQVTLSCSPISGHRSVSWYQQTPGQGLQFLFEYFSETQRNKGNFPGRFSGRQFSNSRSEMNVSTLELGDSALYLCASSLGRGIDTQYFGPGTRLTVL.